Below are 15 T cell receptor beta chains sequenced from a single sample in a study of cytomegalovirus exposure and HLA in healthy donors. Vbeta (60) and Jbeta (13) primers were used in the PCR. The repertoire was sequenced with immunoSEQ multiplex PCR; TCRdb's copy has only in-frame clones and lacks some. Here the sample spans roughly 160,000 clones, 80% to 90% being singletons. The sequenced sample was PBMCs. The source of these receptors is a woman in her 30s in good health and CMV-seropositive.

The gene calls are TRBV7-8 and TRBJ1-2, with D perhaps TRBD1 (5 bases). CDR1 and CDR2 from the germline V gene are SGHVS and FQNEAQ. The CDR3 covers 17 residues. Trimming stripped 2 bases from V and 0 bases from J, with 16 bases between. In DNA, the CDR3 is TGTGCCAGCAGCTTACCCCCAGGGAGGGCTTCTAACTATGGCTACACCTTC. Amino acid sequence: CASSLPPGRASNYGYTF. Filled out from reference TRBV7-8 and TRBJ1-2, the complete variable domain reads GAGVSQSPRYKVAKRGQDVALRCDPISGHVSLFWYQQALGQGPEFLTYFQNEAQLDKSGLPSDRFFAERPEGSVSTLKIQRTQQEDSAVYLCASSLPPGRASNYGYTFGSGTRLTVV.

In DNA form, the CDR3 reads TGTGCCAGCAGCCCCCGACTAGCGGGGGGCCCCACAGATACGCAGTATTTT. The encoded protein is CASSPRLAGGPTDTQYF. This rearrangement joins TRBV7-9 to TRBJ2-3, with 13 bases matching TRBD2. J gave up 2 bases and V 5 bases, and 7 bases lay outside the gene matches. Germline V gene lookup returns CDR1 SEHNR and CDR2 FQNEAQ (reference sequence). The CDR3 runs to 17 residues.

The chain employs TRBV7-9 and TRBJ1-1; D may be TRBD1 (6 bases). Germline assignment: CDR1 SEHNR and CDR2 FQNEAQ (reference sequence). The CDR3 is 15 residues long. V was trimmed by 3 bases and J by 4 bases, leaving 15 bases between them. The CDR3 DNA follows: TGTGCCAGCAGCTTCCGTGGGGGCATGGGCACTGAAGCTTTCTTT. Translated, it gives CASSFRGGMGTEAFF. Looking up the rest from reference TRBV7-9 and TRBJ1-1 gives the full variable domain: DTGVSQNPRHKITKRGQNVTFRCDPISEHNRLYWYRQTLGQGPEFLTYFQNEAQLEKSRLLSDRFSAERPKGSFSTLEIQRTEQGDSAMYLCASSFRGGMGTEAFFGQGTRLTVV.

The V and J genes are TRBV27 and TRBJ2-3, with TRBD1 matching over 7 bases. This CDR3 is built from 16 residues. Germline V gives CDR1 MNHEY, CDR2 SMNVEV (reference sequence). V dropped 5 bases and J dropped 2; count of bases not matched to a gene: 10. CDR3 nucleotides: TGTGCCAGCAGTCCCTCCGCTGGACAGGTCACAGATACGCAGTATTTT. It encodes CASSPSAGQVTDTQYF.

The CDR3 DNA reads as TGTGCCAGCAGCCGAGACTACCTAAACACCGGGGAGCTGTTTTTT. Amino acid sequence: CASSRDYLNTGELFF. The chain uses TRBV4-2 and TRBJ2-2, with a tentative D call TRBD2 (5 bases). Trimming stripped 4 bases from V and 2 bases from J, with 11 bases between. CDR3 size: 15 residues. Germline V lookup: CDR1 LGHNA, CDR2 YNFKEQ.

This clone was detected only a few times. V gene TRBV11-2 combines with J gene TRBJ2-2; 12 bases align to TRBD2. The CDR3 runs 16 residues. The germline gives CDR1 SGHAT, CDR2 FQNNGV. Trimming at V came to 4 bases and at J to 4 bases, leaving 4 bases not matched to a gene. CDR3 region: CASSSSGGAATGELFF. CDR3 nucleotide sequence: TGTGCCAGCAGCTCTAGCGGGGGGGCAGCCACCGGGGAGCTGTTTTTT.

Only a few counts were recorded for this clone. CDR3 in amino acids: CAIRALRQDGYTF. The CDR3 DNA sequence: TGTGCCATCAGAGCCCTACGACAGGATGGCTACACCTTC. The chain employs TRBV10-3 and TRBJ1-2, with a possible D match to TRBD1 (6 bases). This CDR3 is built from 13 residues. With 6 bases removed from V and 6 bases from J, the gap between germline ends came to 14 bases. Germline CDR1 reads ENHRY; CDR2 reads SYGVKD.

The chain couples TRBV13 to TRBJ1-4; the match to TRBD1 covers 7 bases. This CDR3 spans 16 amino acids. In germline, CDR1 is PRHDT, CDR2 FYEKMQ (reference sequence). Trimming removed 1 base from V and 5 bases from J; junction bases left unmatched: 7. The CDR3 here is CASSLAPQGYNEKLFF. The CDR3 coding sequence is TGTGCCAGCAGCTTAGCGCCACAGGGGTACAATGAAAAACTGTTTTTT.

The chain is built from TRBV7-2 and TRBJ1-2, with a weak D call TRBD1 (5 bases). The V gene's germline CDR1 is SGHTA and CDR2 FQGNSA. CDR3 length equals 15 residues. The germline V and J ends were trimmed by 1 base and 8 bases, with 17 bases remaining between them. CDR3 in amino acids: CASSLVRWDFSGYTF. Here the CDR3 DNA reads TGTGCCAGCAGCTTAGTTAGGTGGGACTTTTCCGGCTACACCTTC.

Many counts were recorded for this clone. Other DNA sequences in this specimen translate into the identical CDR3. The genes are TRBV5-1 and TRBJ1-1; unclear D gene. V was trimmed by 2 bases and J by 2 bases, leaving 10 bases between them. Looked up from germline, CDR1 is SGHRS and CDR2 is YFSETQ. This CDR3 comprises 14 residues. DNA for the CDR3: TGCGCCAGCAGCTTCTTGCCGGGAAACACTGAAGCTTTCTTT. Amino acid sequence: CASSFLPGNTEAFF.

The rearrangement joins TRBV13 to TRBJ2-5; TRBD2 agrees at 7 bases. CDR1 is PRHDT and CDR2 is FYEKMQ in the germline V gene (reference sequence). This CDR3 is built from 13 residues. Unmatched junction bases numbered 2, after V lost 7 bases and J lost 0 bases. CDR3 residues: CASKAGDQETQYF. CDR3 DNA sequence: TGTGCCAGCAAGGCGGGGGACCAAGAGACCCAGTACTTC.

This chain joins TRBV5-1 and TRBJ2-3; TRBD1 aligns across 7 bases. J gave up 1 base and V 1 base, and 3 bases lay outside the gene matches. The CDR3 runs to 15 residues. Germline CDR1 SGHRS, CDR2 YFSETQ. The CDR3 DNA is TGCGCCAGCAGCTTGACCGGACAGGGCACAGATACGCAGTATTTT. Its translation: CASSLTGQGTDTQYF.

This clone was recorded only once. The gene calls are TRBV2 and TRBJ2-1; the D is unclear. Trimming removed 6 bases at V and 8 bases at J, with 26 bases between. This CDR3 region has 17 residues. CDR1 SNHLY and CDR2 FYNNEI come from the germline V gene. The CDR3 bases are TGTGCCAGCAGCGACTTGCCCATGGGTAGCATTGGCGATGAGCAGTTCTTC. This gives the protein CASSDLPMGSIGDEQFF.

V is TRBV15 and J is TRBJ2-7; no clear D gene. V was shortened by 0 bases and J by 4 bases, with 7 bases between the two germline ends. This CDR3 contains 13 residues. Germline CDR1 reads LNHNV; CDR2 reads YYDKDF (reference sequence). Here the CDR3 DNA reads TGTGCCACCAGCAGAGACACTATTTACGAGCAGTACTTC. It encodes CATSRDTIYEQYF.

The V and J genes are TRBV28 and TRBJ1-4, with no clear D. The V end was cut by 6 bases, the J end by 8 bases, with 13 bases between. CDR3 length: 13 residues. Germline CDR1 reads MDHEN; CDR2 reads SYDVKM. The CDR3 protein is CASSPGSLEKLFF. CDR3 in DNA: TGTGCCAGCAGCCCGGGTTCCCTAGAAAAACTGTTTTTT.